This entry concerns a single T cell receptor (beta chain). Its antigen is still unknown. The source of the sample is a study of Tregs in tolerant kidney transplant recipients. The germline V gene has CDR1 MNHEY and CDR2 SMNVEV (reference sequence). Trimming stripped 6 bases from V and 0 bases from J, with 28 bases between. The CDR3 has 20 amino acids. This table comes from immunoSEQ multiplex PCR, and its TCRdb copy is limited to in-frame clones, with some not included. The sample yields tens of thousands of clones, roughly 93% seen once. Overall study results and limits: Tolerant patients' donor-specific Tregs expanded beyond overall Tregs, suggesting antigen-driven growth. For some patients, primers changed over time, blocking nucleotide-level comparison.

Recipients received nonmyeloablative bone marrow transplants from related graft donors, with transient mixed chimerism. Thawed PBMCs were FACS-sorted into unstimulated CD4+CD25+CD127- regulatory T cells, CD4+CD25- non-regulatory cells, CD4 and CD8 cells. Source: CD4+ T cells from blood (PBMCs), taken 12 months after the transplant. The chain is built from TRBV27 and TRBJ2-3; D is perhaps TRBD1 (6 bases). This sequence was found in a human patient who received a combined kidney and bone marrow transplant. Certain T cells may be donor cells from the graft. CDR3: CASRPRSGQNIGGSTDTQYF. CDR3 sequence (DNA): TGTGCCAGCAGGCCTCGGTCGGGACAAAATATCGGCGGGAGCACAGATACGCAGTATTTT.